This record looks at one T cell receptor (beta chain) sequence and its context. Its specificity is not known. The data were taken from a study of cytomegalovirus exposure and HLA in healthy donors. Study observations and caveats: Some V segments, TRBV6-2 and TRBV6-3 among them, were indistinguishable and were therefore excluded. Confirmation was obtained in vitro that three CMV-associated chains are specific for CMV antigens.

Looked up from germline, CDR1 is LGHNA and CDR2 is YNFKEQ. V lost 1 base, J lost 5 bases, and 4 bases stayed unmatched. CDR3 length equals 15 residues. The PCR was carried out with 60 Vbeta primers and 13 Jbeta primers. Libraries were prepared by immunoSEQ multiplex PCR; TCRdb keeps only in-frame clonotypes and omits some of them. The sample lists around 140,000 clones; 75% to 85% were seen once. This clonotype was obtained from a middle-aged woman in good health and CMV-seropositive. The sample comprised PBMCs. The chain carries TRBV4-2 and TRBJ2-3; TRBD1 matches 9 bases. The CDR3 reads CASSQGDREVDTQYF. In DNA form, the CDR3 reads TGTGCCAGCAGCCAAGGGGACAGGGAAGTAGATACGCAGTATTTT.